This record covers a single T cell receptor beta chain. Antigen unknown. This record belongs to a study of graft-versus-host responses after intestinal transplantation. Sequenced by immunoSEQ multiplex PCR; TCRdb stores in-frame clones only, minus some. This table holds about 93,000 clones, 82% found once. Germline CDR1 and CDR2: MDHEN and SYDVKM. Trimming removed 7 bases from V and 6 bases from J, with 9 bases in between. The CDR3 has 11 residues. Specimen: unstimulated CD4+ T cells sorted from spleen or lymph node cells, collected before intestinal transplant. V usage is TRBV28 and J usage is TRBJ1-2; D gene unclear. The receptor comes from a human donor who received an intestinal transplant. The CDR3, as DNA: TGTGCCAGCAAAACGGGGAATGGCTACACCTTC. Translation gives CASKTGNGYTF.